The following is a TCR beta chain sequence with its context. What it binds is not known. No infections or other immune events were documented during collection. The sample comes from a study of identifying expanded T cells in peripheral blood. TCRdb's table, derived via immunoSEQ multiplex PCR, lists solely in-frame clones and lacks some. Here the sample spans roughly 96,000 clones, approximately 85% being singletons. Germline lookup yields CDR1 MNHEY and CDR2 SMNVEV (reference sequence). The CDR3 is 16 residues long. J lost 1 base, V lost 5 bases, and 8 bases had no gene match. Study findings and constraints: Variance in clone template counts between roughly two-week samples significantly increased with total template count across all healthy donors. Differentially abundant clones: approximately 1.3 between replicates, around 16 at 2 to 3 weeks, 19 at four.

This clonotype originated in a person aged 18-70 years in good health. The chain employs TRBV27 and TRBJ1-1; 9 nucleotides match TRBD1. Sequencing input: blood. The CDR3 DNA reads as TGTGCCAGCAGTCCCCGGACAGGGGCACAGAACACTGAAGCTTTCTTT. Protein product: CASSPRTGAQNTEAFF.